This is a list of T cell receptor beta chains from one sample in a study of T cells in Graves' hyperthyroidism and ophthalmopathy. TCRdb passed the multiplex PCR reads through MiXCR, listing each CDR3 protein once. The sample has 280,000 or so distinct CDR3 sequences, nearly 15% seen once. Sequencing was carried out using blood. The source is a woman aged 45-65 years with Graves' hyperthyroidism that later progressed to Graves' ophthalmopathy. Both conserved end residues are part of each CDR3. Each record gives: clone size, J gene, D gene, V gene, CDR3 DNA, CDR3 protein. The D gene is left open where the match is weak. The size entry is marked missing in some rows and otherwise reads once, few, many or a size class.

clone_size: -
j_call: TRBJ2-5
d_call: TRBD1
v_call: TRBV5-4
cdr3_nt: TGTGCCAGCAGCCCCGGGGACAGCCAAGAGACCCAGTACTTC
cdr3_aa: CASSPGDSQETQYF

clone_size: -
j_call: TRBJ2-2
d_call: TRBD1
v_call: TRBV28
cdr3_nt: TGTGCCAGCGGGCCCTACAGGGGGCCGAACACCGGGGAGCTGTTTTTT
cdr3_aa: CASGPYRGPNTGELFF

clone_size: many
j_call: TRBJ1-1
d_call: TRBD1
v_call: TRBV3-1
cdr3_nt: TGTGCCAGCAGCCCTTGGACAGGGAGGGACACTGAAGCTTTCTTT
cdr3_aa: CASSPWTGRDTEAFF

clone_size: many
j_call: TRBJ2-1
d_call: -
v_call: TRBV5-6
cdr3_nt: TGTGCCAGCAGCCACGGGTGGAAAAATGAGCAGTTCTTC
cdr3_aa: CASSHGWKNEQFF

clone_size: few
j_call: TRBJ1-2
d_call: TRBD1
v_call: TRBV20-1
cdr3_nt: TGCAGTGCTAGAGAGTTCGACAGGGTGGTTGGTGGCTACACCTTC
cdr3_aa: CSAREFDRVVGGYTF

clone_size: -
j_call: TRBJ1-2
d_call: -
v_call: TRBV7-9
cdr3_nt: TGTGCCAGCAGCCACCTGATATACTATGGCTACACCTTC
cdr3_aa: CASSHLIYYGYTF

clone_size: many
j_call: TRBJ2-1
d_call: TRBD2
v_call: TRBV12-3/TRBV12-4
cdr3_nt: TGTGCCAGCAGAGACGGGACTAGCGGGAGGGCCGGGCGGTTCTTC
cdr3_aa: CASRDGTSGRAGRFF

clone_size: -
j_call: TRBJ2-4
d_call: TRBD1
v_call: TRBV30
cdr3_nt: TGTGCCTGGAGTAAGGGGGCCTTAGCCAAAAACATTCAGTACTTC
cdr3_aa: CAWSKGALAKNIQYF

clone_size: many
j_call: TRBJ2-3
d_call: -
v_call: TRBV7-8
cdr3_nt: TGTGCCAGCAGCTTATCGGCCCGGTACTATTTAGAGGATACGCAGTATTTT
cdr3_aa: CASSLSARYYLEDTQYF

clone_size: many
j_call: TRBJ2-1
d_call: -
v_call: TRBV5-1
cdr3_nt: TGCGCCAGCAGGCCTACTTGGAACAATGAGCAGTTCTTC
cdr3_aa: CASRPTWNNEQFF

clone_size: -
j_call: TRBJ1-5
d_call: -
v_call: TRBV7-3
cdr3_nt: TGTGCCAGCAGCTACTCAGGGCGTCAGCCCCAGCATTTT
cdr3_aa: CASSYSGRQPQHF

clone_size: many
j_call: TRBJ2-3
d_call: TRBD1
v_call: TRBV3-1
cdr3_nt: TGTGCCAGCACAGGGGGCTCTGCGGATACGCAGTATTTT
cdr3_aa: CASTGGSADTQYF

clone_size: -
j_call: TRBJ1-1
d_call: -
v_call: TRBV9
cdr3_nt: TGTGCCAGCAGCGTGAGTAGTAACACTGAAGCTTTCTTT
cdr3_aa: CASSVSSNTEAFF

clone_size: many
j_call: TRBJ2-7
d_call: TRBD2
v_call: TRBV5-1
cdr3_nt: TGCGCCAGCAGCCCCCGGAGAGCGGGAGCTAATCCGACGAACCACGAGCAGTACTTC
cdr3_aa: CASSPRRAGANPTNHEQYF

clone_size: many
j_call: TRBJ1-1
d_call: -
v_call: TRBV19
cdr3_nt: TGCGCCGCGGGGGCTAGGGACACTGAAGCTTTCTTT
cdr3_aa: CAAGARDTEAFF

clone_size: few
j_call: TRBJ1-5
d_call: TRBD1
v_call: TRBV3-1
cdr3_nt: TGTGCCAGCAGCCAAGAATTTGGAGGCAGGGGGGCAAATCAGCCCCAGCATTTT
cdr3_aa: CASSQEFGGRGANQPQHF

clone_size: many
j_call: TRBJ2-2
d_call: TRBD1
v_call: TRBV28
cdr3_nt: TGTGCCAGCAGTTTGGGGACAGGGGGGACCGGGGAGCTGTTTTTT
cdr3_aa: CASSLGTGGTGELFF

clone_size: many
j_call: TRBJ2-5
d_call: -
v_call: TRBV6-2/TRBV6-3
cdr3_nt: TGTGCCAGCGGACACAGTGTGGAGACCCAGTACTTC
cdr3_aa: CASGHSVETQYF

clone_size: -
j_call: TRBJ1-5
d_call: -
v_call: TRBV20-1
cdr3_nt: TGCAGTGCTAGGGTAGGGGGGACCAATCAGCCCCAGCATTTT
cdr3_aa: CSARVGGTNQPQHF

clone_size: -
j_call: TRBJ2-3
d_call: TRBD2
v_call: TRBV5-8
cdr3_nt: TGTGCCAGCAGCGGCGGGACTAGCGGGAGCACAGATACGCAGTATTTT
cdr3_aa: CASSGGTSGSTDTQYF

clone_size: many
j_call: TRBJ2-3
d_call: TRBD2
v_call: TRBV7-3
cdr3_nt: TGTGCCAGCAGCCCAGGACTAGCGGCGGACTCAGATACGCAGTATTTT
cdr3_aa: CASSPGLAADSDTQYF

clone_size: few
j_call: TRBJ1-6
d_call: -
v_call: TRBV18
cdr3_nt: TGTGCCAGCTCAGGGGACGGTTCACCCCTCCACTTT
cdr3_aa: CASSGDGSPLHF

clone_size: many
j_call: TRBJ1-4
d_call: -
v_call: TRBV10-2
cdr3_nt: TGCGCCAGCAGTGACAGGGAAAAACTGTTTTTT
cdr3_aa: CASSDREKLFF

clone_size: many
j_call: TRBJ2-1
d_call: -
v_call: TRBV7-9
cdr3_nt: TGTGCCAGCAGCCCTCAGGGCCATGAGCAGTTCTTC
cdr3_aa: CASSPQGHEQFF

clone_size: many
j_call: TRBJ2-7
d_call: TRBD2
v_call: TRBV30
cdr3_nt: TGTGCCTGGAGCCTAATGCCTAGCGGATACGAGCAGTACTTC
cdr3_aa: CAWSLMPSGYEQYF

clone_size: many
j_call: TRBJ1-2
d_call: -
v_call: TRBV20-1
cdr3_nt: TGCAGTGCTAGAGATCTCCTTAAAGGGGGGGGTGGCTACACCTTC
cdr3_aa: CSARDLLKGGGGYTF

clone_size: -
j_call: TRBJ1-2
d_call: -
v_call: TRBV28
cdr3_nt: TGTGCCAGCAGTTCAAAACCGAGGTTTACCTATGGCTACACCTTC
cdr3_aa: CASSSKPRFTYGYTF

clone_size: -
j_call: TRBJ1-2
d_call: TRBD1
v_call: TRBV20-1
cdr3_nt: TGCAGTGCTGGGACCCAGGACAGGGGACCCAACTATGGCTACACCTTC
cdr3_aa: CSAGTQDRGPNYGYTF

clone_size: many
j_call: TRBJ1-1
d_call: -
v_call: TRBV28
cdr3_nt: TGTGCCAGCAGTTTAATGGGGTGGGGGATTGAAGCTTTCTTT
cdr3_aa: CASSLMGWGIEAFF

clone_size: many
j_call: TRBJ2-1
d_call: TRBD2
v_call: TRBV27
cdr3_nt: TGTGCCAGCAGACTTAGCAGCGGGAGGGCTTCCCTCTACAATGAGCAGTTCTTC
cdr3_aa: CASRLSSGRASLYNEQFF